Sequencing of this T cell receptor (beta chain) was carried out in a study of cytomegalovirus exposure and HLA in healthy donors. At the level of the study: Early released data had about 85 million unique TCRs, all coming from HLA-typed donors.

This clone has a handful of counts. What it binds is not known. Germline V gene lookup returns CDR1 MNHNY and CDR2 SVGAGI (reference sequence). CDR3 length: 16 residues. The primer mix had 60 Vbeta and 13 Jbeta primers. TCRdb's copy holds only in-frame clones and misses some; the assay was immunoSEQ multiplex PCR. The table lists 90,000 to 150,000 clones, about 80% of them singletons. The study's findings and limits: There were some public TCRs occurring in many donors, but most TCR sequences were rare. Excluded: some indistinguishable V segments such as TRBV6-2 and TRBV6-3. In a later analysis, a missense DCLRE1C variant was linked to TCR beta V- and J-gene trimming.

V and J are TRBV6-6 and TRBJ1-5; weak D call: TRBD1 (6 bases). The source is a woman aged 40 to 55 in good health and CMV-seropositive. The sample comprised PBMCs. The CDR3, as DNA: TGTTGCAGCCAAGGAGGGGGGGGTACTTTCAATCAGCCCCAGCATTTT. Its translation is CCSQGGGGTFNQPQHF.